The next 24 T cell receptor beta chains were all read from a single sample in a study of cytomegalovirus exposure and HLA in healthy donors. Vbeta (60) and Jbeta (13) primers were used in the PCR. Only in-frame clones appear in the TCRdb table, and some are missing; sequencing was by immunoSEQ multiplex PCR. This sample yields 74,000 or so clones, of which around 77% are seen a single time; approximately 20% belongs to the top ten. Material: PBMCs. The receptors here all came from a woman in her thirties or forties in good health and CMV-seropositive.

This sequence joins TRBV5-1 and TRBJ2-1; perhaps TRBD2 as D (5 bases). Germline V gives CDR1 SGHRS, CDR2 YFSETQ. This CDR3 is 13 amino acids long. V gave up 4 bases and J gave up 7 bases, with 12 bases separating them. The CDR3 DNA sequence: TGCGCCAGCAGCGCGGGCCAATCTAATGAGCAGTTCTTC. The encoded protein is CASSAGQSNEQFF.

This clone has just one count. The genes are TRBV11-2 and TRBJ2-5; TRBD2 agrees at 10 bases. With 1 base clipped from V and 4 bases from J, the junction kept 6 bases outside the gene matches. Germline values: CDR1 SGHAT, CDR2 FQNNGV. The length of the CDR3 is 16 residues. The DNA of the CDR3 is TGTGCCAGCAGCTTAGGAGCTAGCGGGGGTCGAGAGACCCAGTACTTC. It codes for CASSLGASGGRETQYF.

This chain links TRBV29-1 with TRBJ2-3; 9 nucleotides agree with TRBD2. This CDR3 comprises 15 residues. With 1 base clipped from V and 3 bases from J, the junction kept 5 bases outside the gene matches. CDR1 and CDR2 (germline): SQVTM, ANQGSEA. The CDR3 loop is CSVEAGTSLTDTQYF. In DNA form, the CDR3 reads TGCAGCGTTGAAGCCGGGACTAGCCTGACAGATACGCAGTATTTT.

V is TRBV21-1 and J is TRBJ2-3; the table gives TRBD1 as D, unverified against the DNA. TRBV21-1 is a listed pseudogene. The CDR3 length is 15 residues. The DNA for the CDR3 is TGTGCCAGCATTACATGGGACAGGGAAATATATACGCAGTATTTT. Translated, it gives CASITWDREIYTQYF.

The chain couples TRBV4-1 to TRBJ2-3, with a weak D call TRBD2 (5 bases). The CDR3 runs 17 residues. Trimming removed 0 bases from V and 4 bases from J, with 17 bases in between. Germline assignment: CDR1 MGHRA and CDR2 YSYEKL. CDR3 nucleotide sequence: TGCGCCAGCAGCCAAGACGAGTCGGGGTGGATGGCAGATACGCAGTATTTT. Its translation is CASSQDESGWMADTQYF.

This chain uses TRBV2 with TRBJ1-2, with 10 bases aligning to TRBD1. The CDR3 has 16 amino acids. Germline V CDR1 and CDR2: SNHLY, FYNNEI. Trimming took 2 bases from V and 4 from J; bases not matched to a gene: 7. The DNA of the CDR3 is TGTGCCAGCAGTGAAAGGGACAGGGGAGCTTTCTATGGCTACACCTTC. Amino acid sequence: CASSERDRGAFYGYTF.

This clone was seen ten or more times. For the CDR3, the DNA is TGTGCCAGCAGCTTATTGCCAGGTTTTTGCGAGCAGTACTTC. Its translation is CASSLLPGFCEQYF. The chain has TRBV7-6 and TRBJ2-7; no reliable D call. This CDR3 spans 14 amino acids. V was clipped by 2 bases and J by 6 bases, with 14 bases between them. Germline V lookup: CDR1 SGHVS, CDR2 FNYEAQ.

The table lists this clone with a few counts. The J gene is TRBJ2-4, the V gene TRBV2; D is perhaps TRBD2 (5 bases). The V gene's germline CDR1 is SNHLY and CDR2 FYNNEI. This CDR3 is 17 amino acids long. V gave up 1 base and J gave up 2 bases, with 15 bases separating them. CDR3 sequence: CASSEGSGSLTKNIQYF. In DNA, the CDR3 is TGTGCCAGCAGTGAAGGGTCGGGGTCCCTCACCAAAAACATTCAGTACTTC.

The chain employs TRBV7-9 and TRBJ1-3; D is unresolved. Trimming removed 5 bases from V and 0 bases from J, with 5 bases in between. CDR1 and CDR2 (germline): SEHNR, FQNEAQ (reference sequence). The CDR3 extends over 13 amino acids. In nucleotides, the CDR3 is TGTGCCAGCAGCCCAAACTCTGGAAACACCATATATTTT. As protein: CASSPNSGNTIYF. Full variable domain (rest looked up from reference TRBV7-9 and TRBJ1-3): DTGVSQNPRHKITKRGQNVTFRCDPISEHNRLYWYRQTLGQGPEFLTYFQNEAQLEKSRLLSDRFSAERPKGSFSTLEIQRTEQGDSAMYLCASSPNSGNTIYFGEGSWLTVV.

This sequence joins TRBV2 and TRBJ1-2; D uncertain. The CDR3 extends over 13 amino acids. Germline loops: CDR1 SNHLY, CDR2 FYNNEI. V was clipped by 5 bases and J by 7 bases, with 14 bases between them. CDR3 nucleotide sequence: TGTGCCAGCAGTCCTTCCCCGCGGGTTGGCTACACCTTC. Its translation is CASSPSPRVGYTF.

CDR3: CASSLGTDLNYGYTF. CDR3 DNA: TGCGCCAGCAGCCTAGGGACAGACCTTAACTATGGCTACACCTTC. J is TRBJ1-2 and V is TRBV4-1; 7 nucleotides align to TRBD1. The CDR3 is 15 residues long. Germline V gene sequence: CDR1 MGHRA, CDR2 YSYEKL. J gave up 1 base and V 4 bases, and 6 bases lay outside the gene matches.

This clone was counted a single time. The chain is built from TRBV21-1 and TRBJ2-3; no check of the table's D call, TRBD2, against the DNA was made. TRBV21-1 is a documented pseudogene. The CDR3 totals 16 residues. The CDR3 DNA reads TGTGCCAGCAGCAAAGAGCGGCAGAGCCTCACAGATACGCAGTATTTT. Its translation: CASSKERQSLTDTQYF.

The chain couples TRBV2 to TRBJ1-1; no reliable D call. The V gene lost 6 bases and the J gene lost 7 bases, with 21 bases spanning the gap. CDR1 and CDR2 from the germline V gene are SNHLY and FYNNEI. The CDR3 extends over 15 amino acids. CDR3 nucleotides: TGTGCCAGCAGCGGACTAGGTTTTGAGGATGATGAAGCTTTCTTT. It encodes CASSGLGFEDDEAFF.

This clone was counted only a few times. The chain has TRBV5-1 and TRBJ2-1, with D possibly TRBD1 on 6 matching bases. Germline V lookup: CDR1 SGHRS, CDR2 YFSETQ. The V end was cut by 8 bases, the J end by 6 bases, with 21 bases between. The CDR3 is made up of 15 amino acids. This CDR3 is CASGQRPGGGNEQFF. Here the CDR3 DNA reads TGCGCCAGTGGACAGCGCCCAGGAGGTGGCAATGAGCAGTTCTTC.

The chain recombines TRBV5-1 with TRBJ1-5; D is possibly TRBD1 (5 bases). The germline CDR1 and CDR2 sequences are SGHRS and YFSETQ. The ends were cut back, 4 bases at V and 9 bases at J, with 14 bases in the middle. The CDR3 consists of 13 residues. In DNA form, the CDR3 reads TGCGCCAGCAGCATAACAGGTCAGGGGCCCCAGCATTTT. It yields the protein CASSITGQGPQHF. The full variable domain, rest sourced from reference TRBV5-1 and TRBJ1-5, is KAGVTQTPRYLIKTRGQQVTLSCSPISGHRSVSWYQQTPGQGLQFLFEYFSETQRNKGNFPGRFSGRQFSNSRSEMNVSTLELGDSALYLCASSITGQGPQHFGDGTRLSIL.

This chain uses TRBV30 with TRBJ1-5; D might be TRBD1 (5 bases). The V gene's germline CDR1 is GTSNPN and CDR2 SVGIG (reference sequence). The CDR3 length is 14 residues. V was cut by 1 base and J by 7 bases, with 14 bases left in between. The CDR3 sequence is CAWSGRAVLQPQHF. In DNA form, the CDR3 reads TGTGCCTGGAGTGGCAGGGCAGTCCTCCAGCCCCAGCATTTT.

This clone came up once. The chain employs TRBV2 and TRBJ2-1; the D gene is possibly TRBD2 (6 bases). V lost 4 bases and J 2 bases, leaving 9 bases between the germline ends. Germline CDR1 and CDR2: SNHLY and FYNNEI. There are 14 residues in the CDR3. The CDR3 sequence: CASSGLAAYNEQFF. DNA of the CDR3: TGTGCCAGCAGTGGTTTAGCGGCCTACAATGAGCAGTTCTTC.

This clone was counted many times. CDR3 loop: CASSDSRGIEFF. DNA of the CDR3: TGTGCCAGCAGTGATTCCAGGGGAATAGAGTTCTTC. The chain couples TRBV2 to TRBJ2-1; perhaps TRBD1 as D (6 bases). The CDR3 runs to 12 residues. Trimming removed 3 bases from V and 14 bases from J, with 14 bases in between. Looked up from germline, CDR1 is SNHLY and CDR2 is FYNNEI.

The chain combines TRBV6-6 with TRBJ1-1; TRBD1 agrees at 7 bases. Germline CDR1 is MNHNY and CDR2 is SVGAGI (reference sequence). The CDR3 is 14 amino acids. The V segment lost 6 bases and the J segment 3 bases; nucleotides outside the gene matches: 7. The CDR3 DNA follows: TGTGCCAGCAGACAGGGGCGTAGGGACACTGAAGCTTTCTTT. Residues: CASRQGRRDTEAFF.

This clone was seen a handful of times. The CDR3 here is CASSSQSGTSGSSSYNEQFF. The CDR3 nucleotides read TGTGCCAGCAGTTCACAATCCGGGACTAGCGGTTCGAGCTCCTACAATGAGCAGTTCTTC. The gene calls are TRBV7-3 and TRBJ2-1; 11 bases match TRBD2. Germline CDR1 reads SGHTA; CDR2 reads FQGTGA. Trimming removed 6 bases from V and 0 bases from J; junction bases left unmatched: 16. This CDR3 contains 20 residues.

The chain carries TRBV5-6 and TRBJ2-6; the D gene is possibly TRBD1 (5 bases). Trimming took 4 bases from V and 0 from J, leaving 11 bases between them. The CDR3 runs 16 residues. The V gene's germline CDR1 is SGHDT and CDR2 YYEEEE. The CDR3: CASSNFDSSGANVLTF. The CDR3 DNA is TGTGCCAGCAGCAACTTCGACAGCTCTGGGGCCAACGTCCTGACTTTC.

The rearrangement uses TRBV5-1 and TRBJ1-1; 7 nucleotides agree with TRBD1. The ends lost 4 bases at V and 0 bases at J; junction bases unmatched: 6. The CDR3 consists of 15 residues. The germline gives CDR1 SGHRS, CDR2 YFSETQ. The CDR3 loop reads CASSNQQGLNTEAFF. The DNA of the CDR3 is TGCGCCAGCAGCAATCAACAGGGGCTGAACACTGAAGCTTTCTTT.

This chain links TRBV12-5 with TRBJ1-1; D possibly corresponds to TRBD1 (6 bases). CDR1 and CDR2 (germline): LGHNT, FRNRAP. This CDR3 spans 13 amino acids. V was pared by 5 bases and J by 1 base, with 8 bases between. CDR3 region: CASGLQGNTEAFF. CDR3 coding DNA: TGTGCTAGTGGTCTACAGGGGAACACTGAAGCTTTCTTT.

V and J are TRBV30 and TRBJ1-1; D is perhaps TRBD1 (5 bases). V lost 3 bases to trimming and J lost 1 base, with 18 bases between them. There are 16 residues in the CDR3. The V gene's germline CDR1 is GTSNPN and CDR2 SVGIG (reference sequence). In DNA form, the CDR3 reads TGTGCCTGGAGACCCGACTTCGGGGGATGGAACACTGAAGCTTTCTTT. Its protein is CAWRPDFGGWNTEAFF.